This entry lists 31 T cell receptor beta chains sequenced from one sample in a study of cytomegalovirus exposure and HLA in healthy donors. Using immunoSEQ multiplex PCR, the repertoire was profiled, and TCRdb retains in-frame clones only, with some absent. This sample carries more than 85,000 clones, about 95% of them seen once, and the ten largest clones take 0.89%. Material for sequencing was PBMCs. These receptors all come from a woman between 18 and 30 years old in good health and CMV-seronegative.

This chain joins TRBV27 and TRBJ1-5; D is ambiguous. The CDR3 extends over 12 amino acids. Trimming took off 8 bases at V and 5 bases at J, with 10 bases between the two ends. Germline CDR1 reads MNHEY; CDR2 reads SMNVEV (reference sequence). CDR3 loop: CASGLLYQPQHF. CDR3 DNA: TGTGCCAGCGGGCTCCTGTATCAGCCCCAGCATTTT.

The chain uses TRBV19 and TRBJ1-1; D remains unclear. Germline V gene sequence: CDR1 LNHDA, CDR2 SQIVND (reference sequence). V was clipped by 2 bases and J by 7 bases, with 11 bases between them. The CDR3 extends over 13 amino acids. The CDR3 sequence: CASSIRSFSEAFF. The CDR3, as DNA: TGTGCCAGTAGTATACGAAGTTTCAGTGAAGCTTTCTTT.

The J gene is TRBJ2-1, the V gene TRBV5-1; 11 bases match TRBD2. CDR3 length equals 18 residues. CDR1 is SGHRS and CDR2 is YFSETQ in the germline V gene. V trimming: 1 base; J trimming: 7 bases; junction bases outside the gene matches: 13. CDR3 DNA sequence: TGCGCCAGCAGCTTGAGGTCAGTAGCGGGAGGGCCTGGGAATGAGCAGTTCTTC. Translation: CASSLRSVAGGPGNEQFF.

The chain recombines TRBV19 with TRBJ1-5, with D possibly TRBD1 on 6 matching bases. Germline V CDR1 and CDR2: LNHDA, SQIVND (reference sequence). This CDR3 is built from 14 residues. Trimming removed 5 bases at V and 2 bases at J, with 10 bases between. CDR3 sequence (DNA): TGTGCCAGTAGTGTACAGGGTGGCAATCAGCCCCAGCATTTT. As protein: CASSVQGGNQPQHF.

V is TRBV25-1 and J is TRBJ2-7; the match to TRBD2 covers 7 bases. Germline loops: CDR1 MGHDK, CDR2 SYGVNS. The CDR3 length is 16 residues. V shed 2 bases, J shed 3 bases, and the junction held 10 bases outside the gene matches. CDR3 sequence reads: CASSESSGQRDYEQYF. CDR3 sequence (DNA): TGTGCCAGCAGTGAAAGCTCTGGGCAGCGGGACTACGAGCAGTACTTC.

This clone was detected only once. V and J are TRBV7-2 and TRBJ1-1; D gene uncertain. The germline V gene encodes CDR1 SGHTA and CDR2 FQGNSA. V lost 4 bases and J lost 0, with 9 bases in between. The CDR3 loop spans 14 amino acids. The CDR3 DNA is TGTGCCAGCAGCTGGGGAGATATGAACACTGAAGCTTTCTTT. Protein: CASSWGDMNTEAFF.

This chain uses TRBV5-5 with TRBJ2-7; the match to TRBD2 covers 10 bases. The CDR3 loop spans 15 amino acids. J lost 3 bases, V lost 0 bases, and 3 bases had no gene match. The germline V gene has CDR1 SGHKS and CDR2 YYEKEE (reference sequence). In DNA, the CDR3 is TGTGCCAGCAGCTTGGGGGGACTAGCGAACTACGAGCAGTACTTC. This codes for CASSLGGLANYEQYF.

The chain combines TRBV27 with TRBJ1-2; a weak D match, TRBD1 (6 bases). This CDR3 is built from 14 residues. The germline gives CDR1 MNHEY, CDR2 SMNVEV (reference sequence). V dropped 4 bases and J dropped 8 bases, with 17 bases sitting between them. The DNA for the CDR3 is TGTGCCAGCAGTTCCCTACTCGGGGGGGCGGGCTACACCTTC. Translated, it gives CASSSLLGGAGYTF.

V usage is TRBV5-4 and J usage is TRBJ2-2, with 11 bases identical to TRBD2. CDR1 is SGHNT, CDR2 YYREEE, per germline (reference sequence). The CDR3 sequence is 16 residues long. V gave up 5 bases and J gave up 4 bases; unmatched junction bases: 7. DNA of the CDR3: TGTGCCAGCAGAACTAGCGGGGGCGAGGGCACCGGGGAGCTGTTTTTT. Protein product: CASRTSGGEGTGELFF. The variable domain in full, with the rest retrieved from reference TRBV5-4 and TRBJ2-2, is ETGVTQSPTHLIKTRGQQVTLRCSSQSGHNTVSWYQQALGQGPQFIFQYYREEENGRGNFPPRFSGLQFPNYSSELNVNALELDDSALYLCASRTSGGEGTGELFFGEGSRLTVL.

The gene calls are TRBV5-8 and TRBJ2-4; 7 bases match TRBD1. Unmatched junction bases numbered 6, after V lost 2 bases and J lost 1 base. Germline CDR1 and CDR2: SGHTS and YDEGEE. The CDR3 contains 16 residues. CDR3 region: CASSLYRGWAKNIQYF. The CDR3 region has the DNA TGTGCCAGCAGCTTATACAGGGGATGGGCCAAAAACATTCAGTACTTC.

The chain has TRBV7-9 and TRBJ1-4; D not certain. Between the trimmed V and J ends, which lost 1 base and 2 bases, there was a span of 20 bases. The V gene's germline CDR1 is SEHNR and CDR2 FQNEAQ (reference sequence). The CDR3 runs 19 residues. The chain's CDR3 is CASSLVTIGSSRTNEKLFF. The CDR3 bases are TGTGCCAGCAGCTTAGTAACAATTGGGAGTAGTCGGACTAATGAAAAACTGTTTTTT.

V gene TRBV10-1 combines with J gene TRBJ2-1, with 10 bases identical to TRBD1. CDR1 is WNHNN, CDR2 SYGVQD, per germline (reference sequence). The V and J ends lost 10 bases and 10 bases, in that order; junction bases with no gene match: 10. The CDR3 loop spans 13 amino acids. The CDR3 sequence: CATSRDRGGEQFF. CDR3 bases: TGCGCCACCAGCCGGGACAGGGGTGGCGAGCAGTTCTTC.

The rearrangement uses TRBV27 and TRBJ2-3; a weak D match, TRBD1 (5 bases). Trimming removed 2 bases at V and 4 bases at J, with 13 bases between. The CDR3 runs to 15 residues. Germline values: CDR1 MNHEY, CDR2 SMNVEV (reference sequence). Here the CDR3 DNA reads TGTGCCAGCAGTTTAACCCCCAGGGTTGCAGATACGCAGTATTTT. This gives the protein CASSLTPRVADTQYF.

The chain links TRBV11-3 to TRBJ1-6; no reliable D call. This CDR3 has 14 residues. Germline V gene lookup returns CDR1 SGHNT and CDR2 YENEEA. V was clipped by 4 bases and J by 10 bases, with 14 bases between them. The DNA for the CDR3 is TGTGCCAGCAGCTCCGACGGGGTGCGATCACCCCTCCACTTT. Protein product: CASSSDGVRSPLHF.

This clone was found once. This sequence joins TRBV7-9 and TRBJ2-2; 10 nucleotides align to TRBD2. V gave up 11 bases and J gave up 3 bases; unmatched junction bases: 18. Germline V gene sequence: CDR1 SEHNR, CDR2 FQNEAQ (reference sequence). The CDR3 consists of 18 residues. CDR3 residues: CAEEAGGPRKGDTGELFF. As DNA, the CDR3 is TGTGCCGAGGAAGCGGGAGGGCCGAGAAAAGGGGACACCGGGGAGCTGTTTTTT.

The chain links TRBV9 to TRBJ2-1, with 10 positions matching TRBD2. Germline V gene data show CDR1 as SGDLS and CDR2 as YYNGEE. V lost 0 bases and J lost 16; bases outside the gene matches: 10. This CDR3 contains 14 residues. CDR3 nucleotide sequence: TGTGCCAGCAGCGTAGCTCCTAGCGGGAGTGGGCAATTCTTC. The encoded protein is CASSVAPSGSGQFF.

The chain recombines TRBV9 with TRBJ2-1, with 9 bases lining up with TRBD1. CDR3 length: 15 amino acids. Germline-derived CDR1 and CDR2 are SGDLS and YYNGEE. The V segment lost 3 bases and the J segment 2 bases; nucleotides outside the gene matches: 3. CDR3 nucleotides: TGTGCCAGCAGCGCCCGGGACAGGGCCTACAATGAGCAGTTCTTC. Protein sequence: CASSARDRAYNEQFF.

This chain uses TRBV7-6 with TRBJ2-5; D is uncertain. This CDR3 is built from 13 residues. Germline V gene data show CDR1 as SGHVS and CDR2 as FNYEAQ. Deletions cut 5 bases from V and 4 bases from J, with 11 bases between. CDR3 DNA: TGTGCCAGCAGCCATGATCCGAGAGAGACCCAGTACTTC. Its protein is CASSHDPRETQYF.

The DNA for the CDR3 is TGTGCCAGCAGCCCTTACCCTTGGACAGGGACTGAAGCTTTCTTT. Protein sequence: CASSPYPWTGTEAFF. This rearrangement joins TRBV11-2 to TRBJ1-1; 8 bases match TRBD1. CDR1 and CDR2 (germline): SGHAT, FQNNGV. Trimming removed 5 bases from V and 5 bases from J; junction bases left unmatched: 10. The CDR3 totals 15 residues.

This clone was detected once. The chain links TRBV19 to TRBJ2-2; D is possibly TRBD1 (6 bases). Germline CDR1 LNHDA, CDR2 SQIVND (reference sequence). The CDR3 consists of 18 residues. Trimming cost V 6 bases and J 8 bases, with 28 bases left between them. CDR3 DNA sequence: TGTGCCAGTAGGACGGCGCAGGGGCGCTGGGCTGACAAAGGGGAGCTGTTTTTT. The encoded protein is CASRTAQGRWADKGELFF.

The chain has TRBV5-5 and TRBJ2-6; 9 nucleotides line up with TRBD1. The CDR3 totals 18 residues. V shed 4 bases, J shed 0 bases, and the junction held 8 bases outside the gene matches. Germline V gene lookup returns CDR1 SGHKS and CDR2 YYEKEE (reference sequence). CDR3: CASSIVGTGISGANVLTF. The CDR3 DNA is TGTGCCAGCAGCATTGTGGGGACAGGGATCTCTGGGGCCAACGTCCTGACTTTC.

V gene TRBV19 combines with J gene TRBJ1-1, with 8 bases matching TRBD1. The V gene end was trimmed by 7 bases and the J gene end by 5 bases; junction bases not matched to a gene: 6. This CDR3 spans 13 amino acids. Germline CDR1 and CDR2: LNHDA and SQIVND (reference sequence). CDR3 coding DNA: TGTGCCAGTAACAACAGGGGGGATACTGAAGCTTTCTTT. This encodes CASNNRGDTEAFF.

This chain joins TRBV9 and TRBJ2-7; 16 nucleotides align to TRBD2. V dropped 4 bases and J dropped 1; count of bases not matched to a gene: 23. The length of the CDR3 is 23 residues. Germline CDR1 SGDLS, CDR2 YYNGEE. The CDR3 region has the DNA TGTGCCAGCAGCTCAGAGGGAGGCGGAACCGGGACTAGCGGGAGGGAGGTGTCCTACGAGCAGTACTTC. This translates into CASSSEGGGTGTSGREVSYEQYF.

The chain employs TRBV7-9 and TRBJ1-3, with 8 nucleotides matching TRBD1. CDR1 SEHNR and CDR2 FQNEAQ come from the germline V gene (reference sequence). The CDR3 contains 14 residues. The V segment lost 5 bases and the J segment 2 bases; nucleotides outside the gene matches: 2. The CDR3 loop is CASSATGAGNTIYF. DNA for the CDR3: TGTGCCAGCAGCGCGACAGGGGCTGGAAACACCATATATTTT.

The chain links TRBV21-1 to TRBJ1-5. TRBV21-1 is given as a pseudogene. CDR3 length: 15 residues. Written as DNA, the CDR3 is TGTGCCAGCAGCAAGTTTTTGCGGAGCAATCAGCCCCAGCATTTT. It encodes CASSKFLRSNQPQHF.

This chain links TRBV19 with TRBJ2-7, with TRBD2 matching 7 bases. CDR3 length: 17 residues. V trimming: 3 bases; J trimming: 0 bases; junction bases outside the gene matches: 11. From germline, CDR1 is LNHDA and CDR2 SQIVND (reference sequence). The chain's CDR3 is CASSIGRFSSSSYEQYF. CDR3 bases: TGTGCCAGTAGTATCGGGAGGTTCAGTTCCAGCTCCTACGAGCAGTACTTC.

The chain uses TRBV5-4 and TRBJ1-2, with 10 bases that match TRBD1. The CDR3 is 13 amino acids. CDR1 is SGHNT, CDR2 YYREEE, per germline (reference sequence). V lost 4 bases, J lost 6 bases, and 3 bases stayed unmatched. The CDR3 loop is CASSRQGAHGYTF. DNA of the CDR3: TGTGCCAGCAGCCGACAGGGGGCTCATGGCTACACCTTC. The entire variable domain, with the rest obtained from reference TRBV5-4 and TRBJ1-2, is as follows: ETGVTQSPTHLIKTRGQQVTLRCSSQSGHNTVSWYQQALGQGPQFIFQYYREEENGRGNFPPRFSGLQFPNYSSELNVNALELDDSALYLCASSRQGAHGYTFGSGTRLTVV.

This rearrangement joins TRBV11-2 to TRBJ2-7; 10 nucleotides line up with TRBD2. In germline, CDR1 is SGHAT, CDR2 FQNNGV. J lost 5 bases, V lost 0 bases, and 4 bases had no gene match. The CDR3 spans 15 residues. The CDR3 sequence is CASSLEPSGSNEQYF. The DNA of the CDR3 is TGTGCCAGCAGCTTAGAACCTAGCGGGAGCAACGAGCAGTACTTC.

The chain recombines TRBV15 with TRBJ2-7, with D perhaps TRBD1 (6 bases). Trimming cost V 3 bases and J 2 bases, with 20 bases left between them. Germline CDR1 reads LNHNV; CDR2 reads YYDKDF (reference sequence). There are 17 residues in the CDR3. CDR3 sequence reads: CATSSTLSRTATYEQYF. CDR3 sequence (DNA): TGTGCCACCAGCAGCACCCTGTCCCGGACAGCCACCTACGAGCAGTACTTC.

The chain couples TRBV7-3 to TRBJ2-1; 11 bases are shared with TRBD2. This CDR3 is 15 amino acids long. In germline, CDR1 is SGHTA, CDR2 FQGTGA. The V and J ends lost 4 bases and 5 bases, in that order; junction bases with no gene match: 4. The CDR3 DNA is TGTGCCAGCAGCTCTAGCGGGGGGTACGACAATGAGCAGTTCTTC. Translated, it gives CASSSSGGYDNEQFF.

This chain links TRBV4-1 with TRBJ2-7, with a weak D call TRBD2 (6 bases). The CDR3 consists of 15 residues. V was shortened by 0 bases and J by 0 bases, with 9 bases between the two germline ends. Germline V gene sequence: CDR1 MGHRA, CDR2 YSYEKL. CDR3 nucleotides: TGCGCCAGCAGCCAAGATCCCGGGAGCTCCTACGAGCAGTACTTC. Its protein product is CASSQDPGSSYEQYF.